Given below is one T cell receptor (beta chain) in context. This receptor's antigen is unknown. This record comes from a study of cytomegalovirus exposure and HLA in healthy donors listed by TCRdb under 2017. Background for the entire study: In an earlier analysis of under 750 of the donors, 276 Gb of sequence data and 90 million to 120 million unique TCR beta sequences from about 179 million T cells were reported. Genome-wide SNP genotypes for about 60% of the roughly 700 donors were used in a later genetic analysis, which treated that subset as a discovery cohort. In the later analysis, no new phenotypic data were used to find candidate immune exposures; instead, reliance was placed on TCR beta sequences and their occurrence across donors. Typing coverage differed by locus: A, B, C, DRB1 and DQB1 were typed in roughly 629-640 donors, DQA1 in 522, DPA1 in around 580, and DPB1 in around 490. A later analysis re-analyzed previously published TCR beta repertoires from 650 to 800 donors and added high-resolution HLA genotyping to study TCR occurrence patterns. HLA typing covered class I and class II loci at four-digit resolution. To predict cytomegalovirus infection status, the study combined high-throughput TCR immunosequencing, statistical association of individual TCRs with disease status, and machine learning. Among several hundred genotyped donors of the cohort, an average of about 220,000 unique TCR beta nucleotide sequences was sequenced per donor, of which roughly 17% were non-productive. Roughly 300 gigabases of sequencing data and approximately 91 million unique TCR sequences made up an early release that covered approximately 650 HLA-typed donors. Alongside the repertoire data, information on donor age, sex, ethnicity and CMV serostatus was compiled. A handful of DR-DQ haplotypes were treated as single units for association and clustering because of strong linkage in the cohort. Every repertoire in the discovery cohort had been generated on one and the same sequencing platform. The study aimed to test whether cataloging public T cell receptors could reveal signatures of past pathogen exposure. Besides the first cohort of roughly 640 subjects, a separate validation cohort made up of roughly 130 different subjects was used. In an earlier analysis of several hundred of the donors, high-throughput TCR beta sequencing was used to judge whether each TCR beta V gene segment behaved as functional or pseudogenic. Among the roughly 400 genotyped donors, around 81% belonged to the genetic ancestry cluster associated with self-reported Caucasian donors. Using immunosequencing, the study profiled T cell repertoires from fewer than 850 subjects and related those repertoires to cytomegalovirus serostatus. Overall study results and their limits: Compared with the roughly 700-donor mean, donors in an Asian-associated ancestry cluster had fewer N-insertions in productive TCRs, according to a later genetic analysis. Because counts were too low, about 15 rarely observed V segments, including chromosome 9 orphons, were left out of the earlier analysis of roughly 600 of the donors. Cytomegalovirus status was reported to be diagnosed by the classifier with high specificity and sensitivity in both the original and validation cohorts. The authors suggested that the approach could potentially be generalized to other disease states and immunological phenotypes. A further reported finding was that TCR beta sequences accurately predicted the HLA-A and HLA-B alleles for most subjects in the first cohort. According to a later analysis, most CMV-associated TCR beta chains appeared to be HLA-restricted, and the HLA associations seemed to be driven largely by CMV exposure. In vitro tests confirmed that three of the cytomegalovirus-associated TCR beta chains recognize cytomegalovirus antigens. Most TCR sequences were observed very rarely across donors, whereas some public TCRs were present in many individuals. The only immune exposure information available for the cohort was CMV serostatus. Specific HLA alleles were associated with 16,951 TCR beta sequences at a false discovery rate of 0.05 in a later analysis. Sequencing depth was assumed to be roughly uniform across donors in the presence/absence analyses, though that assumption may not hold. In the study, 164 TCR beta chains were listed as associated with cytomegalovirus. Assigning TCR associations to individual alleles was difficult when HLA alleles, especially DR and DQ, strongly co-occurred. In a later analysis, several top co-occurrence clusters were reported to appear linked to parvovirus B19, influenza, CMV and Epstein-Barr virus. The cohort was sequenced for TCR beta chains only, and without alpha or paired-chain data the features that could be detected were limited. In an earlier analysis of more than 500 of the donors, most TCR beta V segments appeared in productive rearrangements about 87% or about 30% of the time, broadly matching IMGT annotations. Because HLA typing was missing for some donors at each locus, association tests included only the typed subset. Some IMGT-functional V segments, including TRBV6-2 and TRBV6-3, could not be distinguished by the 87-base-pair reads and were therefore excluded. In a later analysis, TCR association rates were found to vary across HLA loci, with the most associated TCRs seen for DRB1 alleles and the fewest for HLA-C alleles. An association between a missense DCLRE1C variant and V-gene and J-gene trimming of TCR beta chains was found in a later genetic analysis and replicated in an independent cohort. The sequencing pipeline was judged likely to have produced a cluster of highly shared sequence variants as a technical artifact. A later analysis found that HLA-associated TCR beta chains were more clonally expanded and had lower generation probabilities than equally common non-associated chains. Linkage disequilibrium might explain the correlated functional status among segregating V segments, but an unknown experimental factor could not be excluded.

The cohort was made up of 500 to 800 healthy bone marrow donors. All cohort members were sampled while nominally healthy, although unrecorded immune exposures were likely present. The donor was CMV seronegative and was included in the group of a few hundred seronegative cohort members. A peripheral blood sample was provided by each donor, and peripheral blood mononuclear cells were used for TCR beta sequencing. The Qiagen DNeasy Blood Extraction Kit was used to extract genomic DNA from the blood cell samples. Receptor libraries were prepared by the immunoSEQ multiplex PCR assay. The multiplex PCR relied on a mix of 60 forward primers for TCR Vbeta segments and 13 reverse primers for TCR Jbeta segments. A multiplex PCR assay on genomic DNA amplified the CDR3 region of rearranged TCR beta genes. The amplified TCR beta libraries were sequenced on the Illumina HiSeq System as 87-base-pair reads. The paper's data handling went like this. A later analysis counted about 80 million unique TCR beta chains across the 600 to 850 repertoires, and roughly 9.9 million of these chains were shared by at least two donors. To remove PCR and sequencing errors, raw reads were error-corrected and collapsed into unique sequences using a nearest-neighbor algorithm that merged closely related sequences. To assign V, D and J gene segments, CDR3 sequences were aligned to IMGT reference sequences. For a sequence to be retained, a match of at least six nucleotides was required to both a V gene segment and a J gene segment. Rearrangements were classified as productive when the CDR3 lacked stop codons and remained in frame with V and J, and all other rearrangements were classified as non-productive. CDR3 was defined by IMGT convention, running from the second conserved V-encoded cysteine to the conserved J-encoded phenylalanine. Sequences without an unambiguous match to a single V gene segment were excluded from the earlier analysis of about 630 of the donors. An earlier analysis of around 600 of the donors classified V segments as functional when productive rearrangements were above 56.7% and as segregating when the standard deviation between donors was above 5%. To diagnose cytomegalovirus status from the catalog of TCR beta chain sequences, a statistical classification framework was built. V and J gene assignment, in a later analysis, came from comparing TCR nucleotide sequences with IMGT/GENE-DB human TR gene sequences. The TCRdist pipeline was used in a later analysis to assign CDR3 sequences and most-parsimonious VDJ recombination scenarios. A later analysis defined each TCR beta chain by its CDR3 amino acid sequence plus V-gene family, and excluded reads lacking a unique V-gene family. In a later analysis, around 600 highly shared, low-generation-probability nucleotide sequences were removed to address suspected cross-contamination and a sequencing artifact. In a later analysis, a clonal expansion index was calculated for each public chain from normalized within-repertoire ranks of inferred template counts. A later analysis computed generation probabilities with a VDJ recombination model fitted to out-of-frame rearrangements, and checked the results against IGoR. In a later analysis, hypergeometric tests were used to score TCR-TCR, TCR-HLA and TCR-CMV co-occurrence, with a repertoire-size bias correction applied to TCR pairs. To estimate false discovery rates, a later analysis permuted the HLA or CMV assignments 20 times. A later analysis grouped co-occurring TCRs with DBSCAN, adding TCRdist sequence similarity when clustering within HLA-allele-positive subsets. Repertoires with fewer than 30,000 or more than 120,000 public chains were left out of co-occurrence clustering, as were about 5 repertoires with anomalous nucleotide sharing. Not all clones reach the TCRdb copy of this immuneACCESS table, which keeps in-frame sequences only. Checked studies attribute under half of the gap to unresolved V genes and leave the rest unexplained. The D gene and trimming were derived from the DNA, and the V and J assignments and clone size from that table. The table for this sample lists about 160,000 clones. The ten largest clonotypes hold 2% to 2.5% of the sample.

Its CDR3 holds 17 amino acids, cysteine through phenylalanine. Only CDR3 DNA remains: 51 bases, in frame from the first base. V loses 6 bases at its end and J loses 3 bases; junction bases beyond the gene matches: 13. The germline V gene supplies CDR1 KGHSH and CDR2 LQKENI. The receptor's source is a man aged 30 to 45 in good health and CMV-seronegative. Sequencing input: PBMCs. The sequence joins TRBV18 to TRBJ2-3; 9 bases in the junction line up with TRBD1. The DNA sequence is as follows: TGTGCCAGCTCCCGAACAGGGGGCTCTATCGTAACAGATACGCAGTATTTT. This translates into CASSRTGGSIVTDTQYF.